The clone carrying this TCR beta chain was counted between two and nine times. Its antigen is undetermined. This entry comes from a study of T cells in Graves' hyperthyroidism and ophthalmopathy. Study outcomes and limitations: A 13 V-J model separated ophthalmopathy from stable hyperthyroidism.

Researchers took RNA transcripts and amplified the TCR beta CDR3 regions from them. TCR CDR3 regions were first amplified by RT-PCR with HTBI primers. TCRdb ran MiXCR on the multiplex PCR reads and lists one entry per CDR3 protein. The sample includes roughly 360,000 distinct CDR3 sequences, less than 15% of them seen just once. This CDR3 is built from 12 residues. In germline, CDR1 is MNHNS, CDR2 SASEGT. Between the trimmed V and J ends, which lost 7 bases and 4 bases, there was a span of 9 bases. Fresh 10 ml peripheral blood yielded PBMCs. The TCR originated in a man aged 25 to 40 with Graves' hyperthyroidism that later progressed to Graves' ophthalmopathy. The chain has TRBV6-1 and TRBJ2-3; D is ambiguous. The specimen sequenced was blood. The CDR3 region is CASNSSPDTQYF. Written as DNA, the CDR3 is TGTGCCAGCAATTCAAGTCCAGATACGCAGTATTTT.